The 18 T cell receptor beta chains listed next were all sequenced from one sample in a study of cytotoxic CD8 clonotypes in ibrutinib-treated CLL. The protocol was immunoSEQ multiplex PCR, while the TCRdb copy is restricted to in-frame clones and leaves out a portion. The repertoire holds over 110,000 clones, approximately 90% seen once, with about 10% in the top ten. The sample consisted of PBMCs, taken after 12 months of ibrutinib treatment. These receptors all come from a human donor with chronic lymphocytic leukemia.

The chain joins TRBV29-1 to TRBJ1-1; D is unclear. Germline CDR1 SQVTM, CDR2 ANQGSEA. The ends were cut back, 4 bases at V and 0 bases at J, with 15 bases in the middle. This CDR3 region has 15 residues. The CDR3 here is CSVGRVGALNTEAFF. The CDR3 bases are TGCAGCGTTGGGAGGGTGGGCGCATTGAACACTGAAGCTTTCTTT.

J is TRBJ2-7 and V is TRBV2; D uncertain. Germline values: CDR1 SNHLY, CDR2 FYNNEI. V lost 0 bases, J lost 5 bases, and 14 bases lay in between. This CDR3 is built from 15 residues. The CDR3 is CASSEAFRTADEQYF. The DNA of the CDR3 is TGTGCCAGCAGTGAAGCTTTTAGGACGGCGGACGAGCAGTACTTC. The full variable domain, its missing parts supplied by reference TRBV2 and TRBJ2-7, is EPEVTQTPSHQVTQMGQEVILRCVPISNHLYFYWYRQILGQKVEFLVSFYNNEISEKSEIFDDQFSVERPDGSNFTLKIRSTKLEDSAMYFCASSEAFRTADEQYFGPGTRLTVT.

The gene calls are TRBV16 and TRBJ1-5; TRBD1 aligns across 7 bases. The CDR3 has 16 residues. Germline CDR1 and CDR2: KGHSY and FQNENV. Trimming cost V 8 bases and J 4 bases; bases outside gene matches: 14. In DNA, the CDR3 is TGTGCCAGCCAAACAAGACAGGGAATCTCGAATCAGCCCCAGCATTTT. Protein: CASQTRQGISNQPQHF.

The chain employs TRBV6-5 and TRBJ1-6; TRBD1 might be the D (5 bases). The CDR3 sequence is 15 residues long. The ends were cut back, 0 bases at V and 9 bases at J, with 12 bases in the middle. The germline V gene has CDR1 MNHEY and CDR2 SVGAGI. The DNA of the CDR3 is TGTGCCAGCAGTTACTCGGGGGGAAGGAGTTCACCCCTCCACTTT. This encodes CASSYSGGRSSPLHF.

CDR3 in amino acids: CASSFGRTPASTDTQYF. CDR3 DNA sequence: TGTGCCAGCAGTTTCGGGCGAACCCCGGCTAGCACAGATACGCAGTATTTT. V is TRBV27 and J is TRBJ2-3; D is undetermined. The CDR3 is 17 residues long. Looked up from germline, CDR1 is MNHEY and CDR2 is SMNVEV (reference sequence). V lost 3 bases and J lost 0, with 16 bases in between.

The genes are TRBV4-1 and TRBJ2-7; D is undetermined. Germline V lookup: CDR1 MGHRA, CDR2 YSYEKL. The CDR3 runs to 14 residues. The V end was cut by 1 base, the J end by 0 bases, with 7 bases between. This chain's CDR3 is CASSQAESSYEQYF. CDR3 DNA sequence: TGCGCCAGCAGCCAAGCCGAGAGCTCCTACGAGCAGTACTTC.

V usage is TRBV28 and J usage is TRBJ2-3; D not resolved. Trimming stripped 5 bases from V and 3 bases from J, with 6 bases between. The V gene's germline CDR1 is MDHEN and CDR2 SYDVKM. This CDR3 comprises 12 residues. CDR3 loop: CASSVQTDTQYF. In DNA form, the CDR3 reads TGTGCCAGCAGTGTTCAAACAGATACGCAGTATTTT.

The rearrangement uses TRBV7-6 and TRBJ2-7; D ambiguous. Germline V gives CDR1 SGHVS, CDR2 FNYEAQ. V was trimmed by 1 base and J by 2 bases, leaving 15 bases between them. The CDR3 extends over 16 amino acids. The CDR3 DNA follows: TGTGCCAGCAGCTTAGTAGGCTCAACCTCTACCTACGAGCAGTACTTC. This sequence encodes CASSLVGSTSTYEQYF.

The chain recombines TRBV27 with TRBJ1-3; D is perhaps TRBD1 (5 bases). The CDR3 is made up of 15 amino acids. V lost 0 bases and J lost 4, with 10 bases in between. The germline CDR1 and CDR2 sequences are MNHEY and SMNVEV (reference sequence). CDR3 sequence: CASSLSTREGNTIYF. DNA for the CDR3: TGTGCCAGCAGTTTATCTACCAGGGAAGGAAACACCATATATTTT.

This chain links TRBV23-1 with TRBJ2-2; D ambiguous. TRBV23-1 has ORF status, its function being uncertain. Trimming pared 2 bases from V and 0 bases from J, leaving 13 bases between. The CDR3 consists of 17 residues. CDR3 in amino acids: CASSQGNSNPNTGELFF. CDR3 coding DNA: TGCGCCAGCAGTCAAGGGAACTCCAACCCGAACACCGGGGAGCTGTTTTTT.

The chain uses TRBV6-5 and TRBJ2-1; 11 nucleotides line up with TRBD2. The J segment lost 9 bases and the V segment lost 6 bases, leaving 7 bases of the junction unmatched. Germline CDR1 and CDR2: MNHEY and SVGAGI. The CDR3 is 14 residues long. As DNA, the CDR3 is TGTGCCAGCAGGGTTGGTCTAGCGGGAGGTGAGCAGTTCTTC. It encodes CASRVGLAGGEQFF.

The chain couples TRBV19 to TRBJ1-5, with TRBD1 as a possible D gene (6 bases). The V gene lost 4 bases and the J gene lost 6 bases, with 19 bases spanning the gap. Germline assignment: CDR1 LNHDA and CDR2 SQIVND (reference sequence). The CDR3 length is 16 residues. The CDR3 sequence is CASSRAPTGTLQPQHF. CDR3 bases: TGTGCCAGTAGTAGAGCTCCGACAGGAACGCTTCAGCCCCAGCATTTT.

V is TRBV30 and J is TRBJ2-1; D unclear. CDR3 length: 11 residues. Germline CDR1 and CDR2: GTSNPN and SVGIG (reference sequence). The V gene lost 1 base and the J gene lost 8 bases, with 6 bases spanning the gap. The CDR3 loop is CAWSAPYEQFF. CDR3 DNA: TGTGCCTGGAGTGCTCCGTATGAGCAGTTCTTC.

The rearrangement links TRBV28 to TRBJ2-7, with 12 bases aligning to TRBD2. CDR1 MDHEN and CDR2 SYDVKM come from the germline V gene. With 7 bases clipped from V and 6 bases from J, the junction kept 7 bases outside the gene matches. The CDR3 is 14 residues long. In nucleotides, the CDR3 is TGTGCCAGCACCCTAATACTAGCGGGAGGCGAGCAGTACTTC. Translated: CASTLILAGGEQYF.

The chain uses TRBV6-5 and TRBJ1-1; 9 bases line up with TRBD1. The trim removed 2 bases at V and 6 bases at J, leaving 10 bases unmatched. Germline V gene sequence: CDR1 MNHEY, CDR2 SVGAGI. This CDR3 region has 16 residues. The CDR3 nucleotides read TGTGCCAGCAGTTACGAGGGCACGTGGACAGGGGCTGAAGCTTTCTTT. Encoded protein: CASSYEGTWTGAEAFF.

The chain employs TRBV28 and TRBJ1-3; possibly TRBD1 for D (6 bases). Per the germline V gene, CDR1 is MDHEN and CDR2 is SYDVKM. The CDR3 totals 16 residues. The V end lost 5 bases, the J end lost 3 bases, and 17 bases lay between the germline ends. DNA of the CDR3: TGTGCCAGCAGTCCGTTACTCCAGGGGAGTGGAAACACCATATATTTT. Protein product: CASSPLLQGSGNTIYF. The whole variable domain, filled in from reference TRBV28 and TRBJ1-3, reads DVKVTQSSRYLVKRTGEKVFLECVQDMDHENMFWYRQDPGLGLRLIYFSYDVKMKEKGDIPEGYSVSREKKERFSLILESASTNQTSMYLCASSPLLQGSGNTIYFGEGSWLTVV.

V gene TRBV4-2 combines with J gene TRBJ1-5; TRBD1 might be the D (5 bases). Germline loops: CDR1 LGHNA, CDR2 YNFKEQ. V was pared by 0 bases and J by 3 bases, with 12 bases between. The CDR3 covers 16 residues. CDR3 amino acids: CASSQELTDTNQPQHF. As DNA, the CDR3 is TGTGCCAGCAGCCAAGAATTAACGGACACCAATCAGCCCCAGCATTTT.

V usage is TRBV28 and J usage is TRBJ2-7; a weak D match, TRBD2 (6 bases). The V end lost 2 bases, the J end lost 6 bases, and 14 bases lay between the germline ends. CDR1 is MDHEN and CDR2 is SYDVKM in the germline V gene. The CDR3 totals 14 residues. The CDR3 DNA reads TGTGCCAGCAGTTTAGCGGGATCAAGATCCGAGCAGTACTTC. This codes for CASSLAGSRSEQYF.